Listed here are 14 T cell receptor beta chains from one sample, sequenced in a study of blood T cell repertoires in COVID-19. Sequencing was performed with immunoSEQ multiplex PCR; in TCRdb, only in-frame clones are kept and a portion is missing. The table has more than 150,000 clones, about nine tenths seen once. The sample consisted of peripheral blood. These receptors all come from a man aged 40-49 years with acute or convalescent COVID-19.

The rearrangement uses TRBV7-2 and TRBJ2-2; 7 nucleotides align to TRBD2. Looked up from germline, CDR1 is SGHTA and CDR2 is FQGNSA. Germline trimming cut 1 base from V and 0 bases from J; bases unmatched to any gene: 2. The CDR3 sequence is 16 residues long. The CDR3 DNA sequence: TGTGCCAGCAGCTTAGGAGGACTAGCGAACACCGGGGAGCTGTTTTTT. Its protein product is CASSLGGLANTGELFF.

The DNA of the CDR3 is TGTGCCACCAGCACACAAACAGATACGCAGTATTTT. It is translated as CATSTQTDTQYF. The genes are TRBV15 and TRBJ2-3; D not certain. V lost 4 bases and J 3 bases, leaving 5 bases between the germline ends. Germline V gene sequence: CDR1 LNHNV, CDR2 YYDKDF (reference sequence). The CDR3 is 12 residues long.

The V and J genes are TRBV7-9 and TRBJ2-3, with D possibly being TRBD2 (5 bases). V lost 3 bases, J lost 6 bases, and 10 bases lay in between. The CDR3 sequence is 13 residues long. In germline, CDR1 is SEHNR, CDR2 FQNEAQ (reference sequence). CDR3 amino acids: CASSFLAGDTQYF. DNA of the CDR3: TGTGCCAGCAGCTTCCTAGCTGGGGATACGCAGTATTTT.

V usage is TRBV7-2 and J usage is TRBJ1-5; D is possibly TRBD1 (6 bases). Germline values: CDR1 SGHTA, CDR2 FQGNSA. Trimming removed 0 bases from V and 4 bases from J, with 10 bases in between. CDR3 length: 15 amino acids. The CDR3 sequence is CASSLASTGNQPQHF. The CDR3 nucleotides are TGTGCCAGCAGCTTAGCTTCGACAGGAAATCAGCCCCAGCATTTT. Filled out from reference TRBV7-2 and TRBJ1-5, the complete variable domain reads GAGVSQSPSNKVTEKGKDVELRCDPISGHTALYWYRQSLGQGLEFLIYFQGNSAPDKSGLPSDRFSAERTGGSVSTLTIQRTQQEDSAVYLCASSLASTGNQPQHFGDGTRLSIL.

V usage is TRBV4-1 and J usage is TRBJ1-6; D call uncertain. The CDR3 extends over 17 amino acids. V was cut by 4 bases and J by 0 bases, with 13 bases left in between. Per germline, CDR1 MGHRA and CDR2 YSYEKL. This chain's CDR3 is CASSPQSGSSYNSPLHF. CDR3 nucleotides: TGCGCCAGCAGCCCGCAATCGGGGAGCTCCTATAATTCACCCCTCCACTTT.

J is TRBJ1-6 and V is TRBV19; D call uncertain. Per germline, CDR1 LNHDA and CDR2 SQIVND (reference sequence). Trimming cost V 8 bases and J 3 bases, with 14 bases left between them. There are 15 residues in the CDR3. As DNA, the CDR3 is TGTGCCAGTCTGCCGAACGGGGTCTATAATTCACCCCTCCACTTT. This sequence encodes CASLPNGVYNSPLHF.

This clone has more than one count but fewer than ten. The chain joins TRBV4-3 to TRBJ1-1, with TRBD1 matching over 10 bases. CDR1 is LGHNA and CDR2 is YSLEER in the germline V gene. V lost 2 bases, J lost 0 bases, and 6 bases stayed unmatched. This CDR3 has 17 residues. The CDR3, as DNA: TGCGCCAGCAGCCAACGGGACAGGGGCCTGATGAACACTGAAGCTTTCTTT. Its protein product is CASSQRDRGLMNTEAFF.

The chain couples TRBV28 to TRBJ2-5, with D possibly matching TRBD2 (6 bases). This CDR3 is 15 amino acids long. Germline assignment: CDR1 MDHEN and CDR2 SYDVKM. V was shortened by 7 bases and J by 4 bases, with 19 bases between the two germline ends. CDR3 sequence reads: CASTSGGADLETQYF. The CDR3 bases are TGTGCCAGCACTTCGGGCGGGGCCGATTTAGAGACCCAGTACTTC.

This chain links TRBV7-6 with TRBJ2-2; TRBD2 aligns across 7 bases. In germline, CDR1 is SGHVS, CDR2 FNYEAQ. The CDR3 has 18 residues. Trimming took 5 bases from V and 7 from J; bases not matched to a gene: 19. The CDR3 loop reads CASSSILPPRGTGGELFF. CDR3 bases: TGTGCCAGCAGCAGTATCCTACCGCCGCGGGGGACTGGCGGGGAGCTGTTTTTT.

This clone has a single count. The chain recombines TRBV4-1 with TRBJ2-7, with D tentatively TRBD2 (5 bases). Trimming took off 9 bases at V and 1 base at J, with 16 bases between the two ends. The CDR3 sequence is 14 residues long. Per the germline V gene, CDR1 is MGHRA and CDR2 is YSYEKL. CDR3 bases: TGCGCCAGGGGCACTAGAAGGGCTTCCTACGAGCAGTACTTC. Translating gives CARGTRRASYEQYF.

The chain is built from TRBV19 and TRBJ2-5; the match to TRBD2 covers 14 bases. The CDR3 loop spans 16 amino acids. The V and J ends lost 6 bases and 1 base, in that order; junction bases with no gene match: 4. Germline lookup yields CDR1 LNHDA and CDR2 SQIVND (reference sequence). The CDR3 sequence: CASSRLAGGFQETQYF. CDR3 DNA: TGTGCCAGTAGCAGACTAGCGGGGGGGTTCCAAGAGACCCAGTACTTC.

The rearrangement uses TRBV15 and TRBJ2-7; D ambiguous. The CDR3 has 14 amino acids. The germline V gene has CDR1 LNHNV and CDR2 YYDKDF (reference sequence). Trimming left V 6 bases short and J 7 bases short, with 19 bases between. The CDR3 DNA reads as TGTGCCACCAGTCAAGACAAGCCCCTACAGGAGCAGTACTTC. Translating it yields CATSQDKPLQEQYF.

V usage is TRBV19 and J usage is TRBJ1-4, with 8 bases identical to TRBD1. The ends lost 5 bases at V and 4 bases at J; junction bases unmatched: 9. Germline assignment: CDR1 LNHDA and CDR2 SQIVND (reference sequence). The CDR3 has 16 residues. CDR3 bases: TGTGCCAGTAGTCACCTCCCGGGACAGGATAATGAAAAACTGTTTTTT. Translation: CASSHLPGQDNEKLFF.

This chain connects TRBV6-6 to TRBJ2-3, with TRBD1 matching over 9 bases. The CDR3 is 16 residues long. Germline CDR1 reads MNHNY; CDR2 reads SVGAGI (reference sequence). After removal of 7 bases from V and 6 bases from J, the junction contained 14 bases not matched to a gene. The CDR3 spells CASTPLGTGISDTQYF. The CDR3 DNA follows: TGTGCCAGCACGCCCCTCGGGACAGGGATATCCGATACGCAGTATTTT.